Listed here are 24 T cell receptor beta chains from one sample, sequenced in a study of regulatory dendritic cells for organ transplantation. The protocol was immunoSEQ multiplex PCR, while the TCRdb copy is restricted to in-frame clones and leaves out a portion. This table holds roughly 9,300 clones, about two thirds found once. Antigens for these TCRs are unknown. CFSE-labeled sorted T cells met regulatory or mature dendritic cells for four to five days. Sequencing was performed on naive CD4+ T cells from blood cultured with dendritic cells. Subset denoted: CD45RA+ naive T cells. The receptor source for this set is a human donor in good health.

The J gene is TRBJ2-1, the V gene TRBV7-9, with 9 positions matching TRBD2. Germline CDR1 SEHNR, CDR2 FQNEAQ (reference sequence). The CDR3 has 15 residues. V shed 3 bases, J shed 6 bases, and the junction held 6 bases outside the gene matches. The CDR3 sequence: CASSFRLADSNEQFF. The CDR3, as DNA: TGTGCCAGCAGCTTCCGACTAGCGGACAGCAATGAGCAGTTCTTC.

The chain joins TRBV7-3 to TRBJ2-1; 7 positions agree with TRBD1. V shed 1 base and J 7 bases; nucleotides not matched to a gene: 4. The CDR3 has 14 residues. Germline V gene sequence: CDR1 SGHTA, CDR2 FQGTGA. The CDR3 bases are TGTGCCAGCAGCTTAAACAGGGGTCATAATGAGCAGTTCTTC. Protein sequence: CASSLNRGHNEQFF.

This clone was detected only a few times. The rearrangement links TRBV18 to TRBJ2-1, with 7 bases identical to TRBD2. Germline loops: CDR1 KGHSH, CDR2 LQKENI. CDR3 length: 16 amino acids. V lost 0 bases, J lost 3 bases, and 5 bases stayed unmatched. The CDR3 spells CASSPPGRGVYNEQFF. The CDR3 nucleotides read TGTGCCAGCTCACCACCGGGTCGGGGGGTCTACAATGAGCAGTTCTTC.

V usage is TRBV6-6 and J usage is TRBJ2-2; possible D gene TRBD1, 6 bases. There are 16 residues in the CDR3. Germline CDR1 MNHNY, CDR2 SVGAGI (reference sequence). Trimming took off 5 bases at V and 4 bases at J, with 17 bases between the two ends. The CDR3 reads CASSRHNRDGTGELFF. CDR3 bases: TGTGCCAGCAGTAGACATAACAGGGATGGCACCGGGGAGCTGTTTTTT.

This clone was picked up a small number of times. The CDR3 is CASSPGLAGAYEQYF. In DNA form, the CDR3 reads TGTGCCAGCAGCCCGGGACTAGCGGGGGCCTACGAGCAGTACTTC. V gene TRBV5-5 combines with J gene TRBJ2-7; 14 bases agree with TRBD2. Germline values: CDR1 SGHKS, CDR2 YYEKEE (reference sequence). The CDR3 totals 15 residues. The ends lost 4 bases at V and 2 bases at J; junction bases unmatched: 2. The entire variable domain, with the rest obtained from reference TRBV5-5 and TRBJ2-7, is as follows: DAGVTQSPTHLIKTRGQQVTLRCSPISGHKSVSWYQQVLGQGPQFIFQYYEKEERGRGNFPDRFSARQFPNYSSELNVNALLLGDSALYLCASSPGLAGAYEQYFGPGTRLTVT.

This chain connects TRBV5-1 to TRBJ2-7; TRBD1 matches 7 bases. CDR1 SGHRS and CDR2 YFSETQ come from the germline V gene. This CDR3 contains 14 residues. Trimming removed 0 bases from V and 6 bases from J; junction bases left unmatched: 6. Written as DNA, the CDR3 is TGCGCCAGCAGCTTGGACAGGGGCGACCTCGAGCAGTACTTC. It specifies CASSLDRGDLEQYF.

The rearrangement links TRBV7-9 to TRBJ1-5; maybe TRBD1 (6 bases). With 4 bases removed from V and 4 bases from J, the gap between germline ends came to 17 bases. The length of the CDR3 is 16 residues. CDR1 SEHNR and CDR2 FQNEAQ come from the germline V gene (reference sequence). CDR3 sequence (DNA): TGTGCCAGCAGCTATCGTCGGGGACAAGAGAATCAGCCCCAGCATTTT. It is translated as CASSYRRGQENQPQHF.

V gene TRBV7-7 combines with J gene TRBJ2-1; 9 nucleotides line up with TRBD1. This CDR3 region has 16 residues. The germline gives CDR1 SSHAT, CDR2 FNYEAQ (reference sequence). After removal of 1 base from V and 8 bases from J, the junction contained 9 bases not matched to a gene. CDR3 amino acids: CASSLDLGQGHHEQFF. For the CDR3, the DNA is TGTGCCAGCAGCTTAGATCTGGGACAGGGTCACCATGAGCAGTTCTTC. The full variable domain, its missing parts supplied by reference TRBV7-7 and TRBJ2-1, is GAGVSQSPRYKVTKRGQDVTLRCDPISSHATLYWYQQALGQGPEFLTYFNYEAQPDKSGLPSDRFSAERPEGSISTLTIQRTEQRDSAMYRCASSLDLGQGHHEQFFGPGTRLTVL.

The rearrangement joins TRBV2 to TRBJ1-2; D may be TRBD1 (6 bases). Germline-derived CDR1 and CDR2 are SNHLY and FYNNEI. Between the trimmed V and J ends, which lost 7 bases and 0 bases, there was a span of 15 bases. CDR3 length: 15 amino acids. The CDR3 protein is CASTFQTGPNYGYTF. The CDR3 bases are TGTGCCAGCACCTTCCAGACAGGACCTAACTATGGCTACACCTTC.

V gene TRBV5-1 combines with J gene TRBJ2-7; 11 bases align to TRBD2. CDR1 is SGHRS, CDR2 YFSETQ, per germline. V lost 0 bases and J lost 2; bases outside the gene matches: 4. The CDR3 is 16 residues long. DNA for the CDR3: TGCGCCAGCAGCTTGGCGACTAGCGGGACCACCTACGAGCAGTACTTC. This sequence encodes CASSLATSGTTYEQYF.

The chain combines TRBV19 with TRBJ1-5, with D perhaps TRBD1 (6 bases). Germline CDR1 is LNHDA and CDR2 is SQIVND (reference sequence). CDR3 size: 17 residues. Trimming took off 5 bases at V and 4 bases at J, with 21 bases between the two ends. The CDR3 DNA reads as TGTGCCAGTAGTCTTTTAGATCAGGGGCTCCCGAATCAGCCCCAGCATTTT. Translated: CASSLLDQGLPNQPQHF.

This chain uses TRBV10-3 with TRBJ1-2; 10 bases line up with TRBD1. Germline V gives CDR1 ENHRY, CDR2 SYGVKD. There are 14 residues in the CDR3. V trimming: 10 bases; J trimming: 5 bases; junction bases outside the gene matches: 10. In DNA, the CDR3 is TGTGCCAGCAGCGCGACAGGGGGCTGGTATGGCTACACCTTC. Encoded protein: CASSATGGWYGYTF.

This clone was seen more than once but under ten times. The V gene is TRBV4-2, the J gene TRBJ2-2, with a possible D match to TRBD2 (6 bases). CDR1 is LGHNA and CDR2 is YNFKEQ in the germline V gene. Between the trimmed V and J ends, which lost 3 bases and 0 bases, there was a span of 14 bases. The CDR3 sequence is 17 residues long. In nucleotides, the CDR3 is TGTGCCAGCAGCCAGCCCACTAGCAACGCGAACACCGGGGAGCTGTTTTTT. Its protein is CASSQPTSNANTGELFF.

The chain employs TRBV2 and TRBJ2-7; 15 bases are shared with TRBD2. CDR3 length equals 14 residues. The trim removed 7 bases at V and 7 bases at J, leaving 5 bases unmatched. The V gene's germline CDR1 is SNHLY and CDR2 FYNNEI. The DNA of the CDR3 is TGTGCCAGCAATGGACTAGCGGGGGGGCGGGAGCAGTACTTC. This sequence encodes CASNGLAGGREQYF.

The rearrangement joins TRBV5-1 to TRBJ1-1; D might be TRBD1 (5 bases). Trimming took 4 bases from V and 4 from J, leaving 17 bases between them. Germline-derived CDR1 and CDR2 are SGHRS and YFSETQ. This CDR3 region has 15 residues. Here the CDR3 reads CASSPQSPQGTEAFF. The CDR3 DNA sequence: TGCGCCAGCAGCCCGCAGAGCCCGCAGGGCACTGAAGCTTTCTTT.

This chain links TRBV10-3 with TRBJ1-5; 7 bases fit TRBD1. In germline, CDR1 is ENHRY, CDR2 SYGVKD. V lost 6 bases, J lost 5 bases, and 4 bases stayed unmatched. CDR3 length: 13 amino acids. CDR3 nucleotide sequence: TGTGCCATCAGGTTCGACAGGGATCAGCCCCAGCATTTT. It specifies CAIRFDRDQPQHF.

The chain combines TRBV6-5 with TRBJ1-1, with TRBD1 as a possible D gene (5 bases). Germline CDR1 and CDR2: MNHEY and SVGAGI. V was trimmed by 2 bases and J by 3 bases, leaving 10 bases between them. This CDR3 is 14 amino acids long. Here the CDR3 DNA reads TGTGCCAGCAGTTACGTCGGCAGGGACACTGAAGCTTTCTTT. Encoded protein: CASSYVGRDTEAFF.

This clone showed up just once. This chain joins TRBV5-1 and TRBJ2-3, with a tentative D call TRBD2 (6 bases). CDR3 length: 15 amino acids. Trimming took 0 bases from V and 4 from J, leaving 12 bases between them. Germline-derived CDR1 and CDR2 are SGHRS and YFSETQ. The CDR3 region has the DNA TGCGCCAGCAGCTTGGCGGGCGGGGATCCAGATACGCAGTATTTT. It codes for CASSLAGGDPDTQYF.

This CDR3 is CASSLLQGGYNEQFF. The CDR3 DNA follows: TGTGCCAGCAGCTTATTGCAGGGGGGCTACAATGAGCAGTTCTTC. The V call is TRBV7-3, the J call TRBJ2-1, with a tentative D call TRBD1 (7 bases). This CDR3 region has 15 residues. Germline CDR1 reads SGHTA; CDR2 reads FQGTGA. Trimming took 2 bases from V and 3 from J, leaving 11 bases between them. Variable domain in full (rest from reference TRBV7-3 and TRBJ2-1): GAGVSQTPSNKVTEKGKYVELRCDPISGHTALYWYRQSLGQGPEFLIYFQGTGAADDSGLPNDRFFAVRPEGSVSTLKIQRTERGDSAVYLCASSLLQGGYNEQFFGPGTRLTVL.

CDR3 protein: CASVPSGASGNTIYF. In DNA, the CDR3 is TGTGCCAGCGTACCCTCAGGGGCCTCTGGAAACACCATATATTTT. The rearrangement uses TRBV7-9 and TRBJ1-3; the D gene is possibly TRBD1 (6 bases). V lost 8 bases, J lost 0 bases, and 14 bases lay in between. Germline values: CDR1 SEHNR, CDR2 FQNEAQ (reference sequence). This CDR3 contains 15 residues.

This clone has only a few counts. V gene TRBV6-1 combines with J gene TRBJ2-3; 10 nucleotides agree with TRBD2. Germline V CDR1 and CDR2: MNHNS, SASEGT. This CDR3 spans 15 amino acids. With V trimmed by 8 bases and J by 5 bases, 10 bases remained unmatched. The CDR3 protein is CASCGLAGVGDTQYF. In DNA form, the CDR3 reads TGTGCCAGCTGTGGCCTAGCGGGGGTGGGAGATACGCAGTATTTT.

The rearrangement uses TRBV5-1 and TRBJ1-2; no clear D gene. Germline CDR1 and CDR2: SGHRS and YFSETQ. The CDR3 spans 13 residues. V was pared by 6 bases and J by 4 bases, with 13 bases between. CDR3 sequence: CASIESGFYGYTF. The CDR3 region has the DNA TGCGCCAGCATCGAAAGCGGGTTCTATGGCTACACCTTC.

This clone rates as medium-sized (0.01 to 0.1%). The chain joins TRBV7-2 to TRBJ2-2; the D gene is possibly TRBD2 (6 bases). This CDR3 region has 14 residues. The germline V gene has CDR1 SGHTA and CDR2 FQGNSA. Trimming left V 4 bases short and J 8 bases short, with 14 bases between. The DNA of the CDR3 is TGTGCCAGCAGCTACGGGACTCCCTCTGGGGAGCTGTTTTTT. It is translated as CASSYGTPSGELFF.

This sequence joins TRBV11-2 and TRBJ1-1; tentative D call: TRBD1 (5 bases). V lost 1 base, J lost 7 bases, and 16 bases lay in between. Germline values: CDR1 SGHAT, CDR2 FQNNGV. The length of the CDR3 is 15 residues. CDR3 region: CASSLVRGNGGEAFF. DNA of the CDR3: TGTGCCAGCAGCTTAGTTCGGGGGAACGGGGGTGAAGCTTTCTTT.